The rows below give T cell receptor beta chains drawn from one sample of a study of blood T cell repertoires in COVID-19. Some clones are missing from TCRdb's copy, which holds only in-frame ones; the method was immunoSEQ multiplex PCR. Found here are more than 200,000 clones, about 85% of them singletons; the top ten hold roughly a tenth. Sequenced material: peripheral blood. The receptors shown here come from a woman at least 80 years old with COVID-19, enrolled during active disease. Both conserved end residues are trimmed from each CDR3. Fields, in order: CDR3 length, V gene, D gene, J gene, CDR3 protein. A D gene is named only where the DNA matches it firmly.

>12|TRBV6-5|.|TRBJ2-1
ASRSTGSASEQF
>10|TRBV7-2|TRBD2|TRBJ2-1
ASSSQRGEQF
>14|TRBV2|.|TRBJ2-2
ASSAGLKINTGELF
>11|TRBV2|.|TRBJ2-2
ASSPQGTGELF
>9|TRBV2|.|TRBJ1-2
ASRSSRGYT
>13|TRBV5-6|TRBD1|TRBJ1-2
ASSRRTGGNYGYT
>16|TRBV11-2|TRBD2|TRBJ2-1
ASSSGGGPSGGVNEQF
>11|TRBV7-2|.|TRBJ1-2
ASSFFQRGGYT
>11|TRBV27|.|TRBJ2-3
ASRAFSTDTQY
>13|TRBV2|TRBD1|TRBJ2-5
ASSDPTGGSETQY
>10|TRBV30|.|TRBJ2-2
AWSQEAGELF
>12|TRBV28|.|TRBJ1-6
VSRGQLYNSPLH
>9|TRBV25-1|.|TRBJ1-1
ASRSQGFAF
>13|TRBV3-1/TRBV3-2|.|TRBJ2-3
ASSQVAGSTDTQY
>14|TRBV7-2|.|TRBJ2-1
ASSLAAASSYNEQF
>11|TRBV10-3|.|TRBJ1-2
AISESQVYGYT
>13|TRBV19|TRBD1|TRBJ2-3
ASRGTGVIRNTQY
>13|TRBV6-6|.|TRBJ1-2
ASRPTSQGTYGYT
>13|TRBV3-1/TRBV3-2|TRBD2|TRBJ2-5
ASSQVGSGLGTQY
>12|TRBV6-2/TRBV6-3|.|TRBJ1-5
ASSYSRAGQPQH
>12|TRBV9|TRBD1|TRBJ1-1
ASSVGGQASEAF
>13|TRBV6-5|TRBD1|TRBJ1-5
ASSSGQGLVSPQH
>12|TRBV2|.|TRBJ2-1
ASSASRSYNEQF
>12|TRBV7-8|TRBD1|TRBJ1-2
ASSFLGQSFLYT
>12|TRBV6-2/TRBV6-3|.|TRBJ1-3
ASSPGTPRNTIY
>14|TRBV24-1|TRBD1|TRBJ2-3
ATSDLGQGAGNTQY
>11|TRBV12-3/TRBV12-4|.|TRBJ2-3
ASSLEDSYTQY
>14|TRBV6-6|TRBD1|TRBJ1-3
ASSYSETGAGNTIY
>13|TRBV19|TRBD1|TRBJ2-7
ASSSFGTGNYEQY
>11|TRBV25-1|.|TRBJ2-5
ASSSLSRETQY
>12|TRBV7-8|.|TRBJ1-1
ASSLGTSNTEAF
>19|TRBV30|.|TRBJ2-1
AWSVLNFAPSYRVGLDEQF
>16|TRBV7-9|.|TRBJ1-1
ASSLAQYTYAMNTEAF
>12|TRBV5-1|.|TRBJ1-2
ASSQGQWNYGYT
>13|TRBV3-1/TRBV3-2|.|TRBJ2-3
ASSRGGSYTDTQY
>14|TRBV5-4|TRBD1|TRBJ2-1
ASSPRQGSSYNEQF
>12|TRBV7-9|.|TRBJ1-2
ASSLDRANYGYT
>11|TRBV5-4|.|TRBJ2-3
ASSRGGTDTQY
>13|TRBV9|TRBD2|TRBJ2-3
ASSVEGGGPLAQY
>13|TRBV5-1|.|TRBJ2-3
ASSLPGGSSYTQY
>14|TRBV7-2|TRBD2|TRBJ2-1
ASSIERGASRNEQF